The 2 T cell receptor beta chains reported below all come from one sample, sequenced in a study of shared clonotypes between healthy human individuals. Using immunoSEQ multiplex PCR, the repertoire was profiled, and TCRdb retains in-frame clones only, with some absent. This table holds around 300,000 clones, around nine tenths found once. The material sequenced was memory CD8+ T cells sorted from blood. Subset meaning: CD45RO+ cells pooled with CCR7-negative TemRA cells. The receptors come from a man younger than 30 in good health.

The V gene is TRBV5-1, the J gene TRBJ1-6, with TRBD1 identical over 9 bases. V was clipped by 5 bases and J by 8 bases; unmatched bases: 14. The CDR3 has 17 amino acids. CDR1 and CDR2 from the germline V gene are SGHRS and YFSETQ. The CDR3 loop reads CASSWHVSGTGYSPLHF. CDR3 bases: TGCGCCAGCAGTTGGCATGTATCCGGGACAGGGTATTCACCCCTCCACTTT.

The chain couples TRBV14 to TRBJ2-1; no reliable D call. V was clipped by 2 bases and J by 6 bases, with 5 bases between them. This CDR3 contains 12 residues. Germline V gives CDR1 SGHDN, CDR2 FVKESK. CDR3 sequence reads: CASSQSSNEQFF. The DNA of the CDR3 is TGTGCCAGCAGCCAAAGCTCCAATGAGCAGTTCTTC.